This record looks at one TCR beta chain sequence and its context. Antigen specificity is unknown. A junction boundary mismatches the germline segment, possibly from a read error. Germline values: CDR1 SNHLY, CDR2 FYNNEI. CDR3 size: 11 residues. The data are from a study of cytomegalovirus exposure and HLA in healthy donors. At the level of the study: An early release of data contained tens of millions of unique TCRs, which came from HLA-typed donors. Overall study findings and caveats: An analysis done earlier found most TCR beta V segments productive about 87% or about 30% of the time.

It was with 60 Vbeta and 13 Jbeta primers that the PCR ran. The method was immunoSEQ multiplex PCR; TCRdb's version includes in-frame clones alone and lacks a portion of them. The sample spans about 33,000 clones; the ten largest clones claim roughly 3.3%. The rearrangement uses TRBV2 and TRBJ2-7, with D unresolved. The source is a middle-aged man in good health and CMV-seronegative. The material sequenced was PBMCs. The CDR3 is CARSELAEQYF. CDR3 nucleotide sequence: TGTGCCAGAAGTGAATTAGCCGAGCAGTACTTC. Together with reference TRBV2 and TRBJ2-7, the CDR3 gives the full variable domain: EPEVTQTPSHQVTQMGQEVILRCVPISNHLYFYWYRQILGQKVEFLVSFYNNEISEKSEIFDDQFSVERPDGSNFTLKIRSTKLEDSAMYFCARSELAEQYFGPGTRLTVT.